This T cell receptor beta chain was observed in a study of blood T cell repertoires in COVID-19. Across the study: Samples taken during acute and convalescent COVID-19 were collected in the United States, Italy and Spain. Nucleic acid was either cDNA or gDNA, and it came from T cells, B-cell-depleted T cells, or PBMCs.

In the study's own analysis: The assay estimated nucleated cells by amplifying reference gene primers. The data were produced by immunoSEQ multiplex PCR, yet TCRdb's version contains in-frame clones alone and is incomplete. That table furnishes V, J and clone size, whereas the DNA furnished D and trimming. Among roughly 250,000 clones listed, less than 85% were seen once. The CDR3 contains 16 residues. V shed 6 bases and J 4 bases; nucleotides not matched to a gene: 13. Germline CDR1 and CDR2: SEHNR and FQNEAQ (reference sequence). The receptor comes from a woman aged 80 or over with active or convalescent COVID-19. The rearrangement joins TRBV7-9 to TRBJ2-3, with 7 bases matching TRBD1. Sample: peripheral blood. CDR3 nucleotides: TGTGCCAGCAGACCTATTCGACAGGGTGGCGCAGATACGCAGTATTTT. This sequence encodes CASRPIRQGGADTQYF.